This T cell receptor beta chain is drawn from a study of neoadjuvant nivolumab and ipilimumab in lung cancer (dated by TCRdb to the early 2020s). About the investigation overall: Nivolumab was given at 3 mg/kg intravenously on days 1, 15 and 29, and the combination arm added ipilimumab 1 mg/kg on day 1 only. The major pathologic response (MPR) rate in the intention-to-treat population in each study arm was designated as the primary trial endpoint. The trial treated just under 45 patients with operable NSCLC: 23 were randomized to nivolumab monotherapy and 21 to nivolumab plus ipilimumab. The study compared TCR repertoires in pretherapy (baseline) peripheral blood with TCR repertoires in tumors resected at surgery after neoadjuvant immune checkpoint blockade. Matched pretherapy and resected tumor pairs were analyzed for seven patients, of whom four received nivolumab and three received nivolumab plus ipilimumab. Study-level results and caveats: TCR richness in pretherapy blood showed a positive correlation with richness in tumors resected after neoadjuvant therapy (Spearman R ~ 0.87). No significant correlation was found between TCR clonality and pathologic tumor regression, and only one major-pathologic-response sample was available for the clonality analysis. From pretherapy to surgery, increases in tumor T-cell richness and clonality were observed in three of three dual-therapy tumors but in only two of four nivolumab-treated tumors. TCR sequencing was performed in a small number of samples. Resected tumors had greater TCR richness and clonality than tumor-adjacent uninvolved lung, and increases were observed in more dual-therapy-treated tumors.

Receptor amplification or capture employed the immunoSEQ multiplex PCR assay. The authors' pipeline ran thus. Richness and clonality were used to summarize the repertoires, and clones that significantly expanded or contracted between pre- and post-therapy samples were identified. Entries here come from immuneACCESS through TCRdb and include only in-frame sequences with V and J called. Some clones fail to appear in such tables; in the studies checked, an unresolved V gene covers under half of the shortfall, and the cause of the remainder is unknown. The V and J calls and clone size were taken over from that table, and D and trimming were inferred from the DNA. The sample table shows more than 25,000 clones, and about 80% are seen once. About 18% of the sample is in the top ten clones. CDR3 length: 13 amino acids, cysteine to phenylalanine. The CDR3 DNA has 39 bases and is translated from base 1. The V and J ends are trimmed by 1 base and 2 bases, leaving 5 bases between them. CDR1 and CDR2 (SGHAT, FQNNGV) derive from the germline V gene.

Read against the paper, the sample's time point label means: at surgical resection after neoadjuvant nivolumab +/- ipilimumab. Samples were obtained from the phase 2 randomized NEOSTAR trial, in which neoadjuvant nivolumab or nivolumab plus ipilimumab followed by surgery was tested in operable NSCLC. With respect to this clone: Its antigen specificity is not known. Base-call qualities are not available, and no considerably larger clone is one nucleotide away.

The sequences come from tumor tissue, collected after neoadjuvant nivolumab, alone or with ipilimumab, at or shortly before surgery. Recombination linked TRBV11-2 to TRBJ1-2, with no reliable assignment of the D segment. The clonotype was recovered from an adult with non-small cell lung cancer. CDR3 loop: CASSLGGNYGYTF. The nucleotides are TGTGCCAGCAGCTTAGGGGGAAACTATGGCTACACCTTC.